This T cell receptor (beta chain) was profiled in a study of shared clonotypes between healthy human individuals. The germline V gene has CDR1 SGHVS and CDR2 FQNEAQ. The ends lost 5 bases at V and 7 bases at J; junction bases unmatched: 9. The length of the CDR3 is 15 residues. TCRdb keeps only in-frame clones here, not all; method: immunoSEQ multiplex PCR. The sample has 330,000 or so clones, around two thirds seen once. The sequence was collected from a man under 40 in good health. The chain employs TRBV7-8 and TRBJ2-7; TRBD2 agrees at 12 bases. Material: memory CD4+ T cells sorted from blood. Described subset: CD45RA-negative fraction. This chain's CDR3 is CASSPRLAGDWEQYF. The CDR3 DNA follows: TGTGCCAGCAGCCCGAGACTAGCGGGAGATTGGGAGCAGTACTTC.